This TCR beta chain was profiled in a study of T cells in Graves' hyperthyroidism and ophthalmopathy. TCR beta CDR3 regions were amplified from RNA transcripts. The study used the HTBI primer set for a first-round RT-PCR of the TCR CDR3. Each CDR3 protein is one row after TCRdb ran MiXCR on the multiplex PCR reads. The table has about 640,000 distinct CDR3 sequences, around 20% seen once; the top ten hold around a third. The CDR3 extends over 16 amino acids. After removal of 6 bases from V and 5 bases from J, the junction contained 15 bases not matched to a gene. The germline gives CDR1 MNHEY, CDR2 SVGEGT.

This chain connects TRBV6-2 or TRBV6-3 to TRBJ1-2; 7 positions agree with TRBD1. The sequencing sample was made of blood. The sequence derives from a man in his thirties or forties with Graves' ophthalmopathy. The DNA for the CDR3 is TGTGCCAGCAGACTGGGCAGGGGGGTTTCAGGGTATGGCTACACCTTC. Translating it yields CASRLGRGVSGYGYTF.